The 24 T cell receptor beta chains listed next were all sequenced from one sample in a study of shared clonotypes between healthy human individuals. Naive CD8 cells comprised CD45RO-negative, CCR7-positively selected cells, excluding terminally differentiated effector memory CD45RA+ cells. Produced via immunoSEQ multiplex PCR; TCRdb's table is partial and in-frame only. The table shows about 2.1 million clones, with just under 95% occurring only once. The source material was naive CD8+ T cells from PBMCs. The origin of the receptors is a man between 18 and 35 years old in good health. Some clones in this sample may be carry-over from other donors' samples.

The rearrangement links TRBV7-9 to TRBJ2-1, with D perhaps being TRBD1 or TRBD2 (6 bases each). With 3 bases removed from V and 11 bases from J, the gap between germline ends came to 14 bases. The CDR3 totals 13 residues. The germline gives CDR1 SEHNR, CDR2 FQNEAQ (reference sequence). CDR3 sequence: CASSFGGPQQQFF. The CDR3 DNA is TGTGCCAGCAGCTTCGGGGGCCCCCAGCAGCAGTTCTTC.

The chain employs TRBV30 and TRBJ1-1; D gene ambiguous. Germline values: CDR1 GTSNPN, CDR2 SVGIG (reference sequence). V lost 0 bases to trimming and J lost 8 bases, with 10 bases between them. The CDR3 spans 12 residues. The CDR3 bases are TGTGCCTGGAGTGTACGTTCGACCGAAGCTTTCTTT. This codes for CAWSVRSTEAFF.

This chain joins TRBV28 and TRBJ2-7; possible D gene TRBD1, 5 bases. CDR1 and CDR2 (germline): MDHEN, SYDVKM. Trimming took 3 bases from V and 5 from J, leaving 11 bases between them. The CDR3 totals 13 residues. The CDR3 spells CASSFSGNNEQYF. Written as DNA, the CDR3 is TGTGCCAGCAGTTTTTCAGGGAACAACGAGCAGTACTTC.

The rearrangement links TRBV19 to TRBJ1-2; no firm D call. The CDR3 extends over 14 amino acids. Trimming pared 8 bases from V and 0 bases from J, leaving 13 bases between. Germline loops: CDR1 LNHDA, CDR2 SQIVND (reference sequence). The CDR3 coding sequence is TGTGCCAGTGAAGGAACGCTAGCTAACTATGGCTACACCTTC. Its protein is CASEGTLANYGYTF.

The chain combines TRBV27 with TRBJ2-7; 9 bases fit TRBD1. The V and J ends lost 6 bases and 6 bases, in that order; junction bases with no gene match: 9. Germline lookup yields CDR1 MNHEY and CDR2 SMNVEV (reference sequence). The CDR3 runs 14 residues. DNA for the CDR3: TGTGCCAGCAGATCGGGACAGGGTTTGGGCGAGCAGTACTTC. Translating it yields CASRSGQGLGEQYF.

The rearrangement uses TRBV5-8 and TRBJ2-7; TRBD1 is a possible D gene (6 bases). The CDR3 is 15 residues long. Germline CDR1 is SGHTS and CDR2 is YDEGEE. Trimming stripped 0 bases from V and 2 bases from J, with 12 bases between. The CDR3 region has the DNA TGTGCCAGCAGCTTGGTGGCCGGACAGCCCTACGAGCAGTACTTC. The encoded protein is CASSLVAGQPYEQYF.

The chain couples TRBV6-1 to TRBJ2-1; 11 bases are shared with TRBD1. V lost 3 bases and J lost 5; bases outside the gene matches: 12. The CDR3 is 18 amino acids. Germline loops: CDR1 MNHNS, CDR2 SASEGT. CDR3: CASSDMGHWDRGNNEQFF. The CDR3 nucleotides are TGTGCCAGCAGTGATATGGGTCATTGGGACAGGGGGAACAATGAGCAGTTCTTC.

The chain is built from TRBV28 and TRBJ2-3; 8 positions agree with TRBD1. J lost 4 bases, V lost 5 bases, and 5 bases had no gene match. The CDR3 extends over 14 amino acids. CDR1 and CDR2 from the germline V gene are MDHEN and SYDVKM. The CDR3 region is CASSRTGLPDTQYF. In nucleotides, the CDR3 is TGTGCCAGCAGTCGGACAGGGCTGCCAGATACGCAGTATTTT. The whole variable domain, filled in from reference TRBV28 and TRBJ2-3, reads DVKVTQSSRYLVKRTGEKVFLECVQDMDHENMFWYRQDPGLGLRLIYFSYDVKMKEKGDIPEGYSVSREKKERFSLILESASTNQTSMYLCASSRTGLPDTQYFGPGTRLTVL.

Notes on this clone: A much larger clone sits a single nucleotide away, making a read error possible. The genes are TRBV13 and TRBJ2-2; D is unclear. This CDR3 is 13 amino acids long. Trimming took 0 bases from V and 6 from J, leaving 5 bases between them. Germline CDR1 is PRHDT and CDR2 is FYEKMQ (reference sequence). CDR3 residues: CASSLGAAGELFF. The CDR3 region has the DNA TGTGCCAGCAGCTTAGGGGCCGCCGGGGAGCTGTTTTTT.

The chain has TRBV28 and TRBJ2-2, with a possible D match to TRBD1 (6 bases). The CDR3 runs to 18 residues. Germline assignment: CDR1 MDHEN and CDR2 SYDVKM. With 5 bases removed from V and 0 bases from J, the gap between germline ends came to 19 bases. CDR3 coding DNA: TGTGCCAGCAGTCTCCCCCCCGAGGGGGAAACGAACACCGGGGAGCTGTTTTTT. Its translation: CASSLPPEGETNTGELFF.

The CDR3 DNA follows: TGCGCCAGCAGCCAAGATTACAACAATGAGCAGTTCTTC. Residues: CASSQDYNNEQFF. The genes are TRBV4-3 and TRBJ2-1; D unresolved. Germline CDR1 is LGHNA and CDR2 is YSLEER. Trimming cost V 0 bases and J 5 bases, with 5 bases left between them. There are 13 residues in the CDR3.

This chain joins TRBV7-9 and TRBJ1-1, with D unresolved. CDR3 length: 13 residues. Trimming stripped 5 bases from V and 5 bases from J, with 12 bases between. Germline CDR1 is SEHNR and CDR2 is FQNEAQ (reference sequence). CDR3 sequence (DNA): TGTGCCAGCAGCCAGGACGCGGGGACTGAAGCTTTCTTT. Its translation: CASSQDAGTEAFF.

The gene calls are TRBV2 and TRBJ2-5; TRBD1 or TRBD2 may be the D gene (5 bases each). The CDR3 runs to 13 residues. V was pared by 7 bases and J by 1 base, with 10 bases between. Germline V gene data show CDR1 as SNHLY and CDR2 as FYNNEI. This chain's CDR3 is CASTPGPQETQYF. CDR3 DNA sequence: TGTGCCAGCACTCCGGGGCCCCAAGAGACCCAGTACTTC.

The V gene is TRBV10-3, the J gene TRBJ2-2, with 9 bases lining up with TRBD2. This CDR3 spans 19 amino acids. Germline V gives CDR1 ENHRY, CDR2 SYGVKD. V gave up 4 bases and J gave up 4 bases; unmatched junction bases: 16. The CDR3 DNA sequence: TGTGCCATCAGTGGTGGATCTAGCGGGACACCCATTGGCACCGGGGAGCTGTTTTTT. Its protein product is CAISGGSSGTPIGTGELFF.

This rearrangement joins TRBV19 to TRBJ2-1, with D unclear. Germline lookup yields CDR1 LNHDA and CDR2 SQIVND (reference sequence). Between the trimmed V and J ends, which lost 5 bases and 2 bases, there was a span of 13 bases. The CDR3 runs to 15 residues. CDR3 amino acids: CASSPLDVTYNEQFF. In DNA, the CDR3 is TGTGCCAGTAGTCCCTTGGACGTCACCTACAATGAGCAGTTCTTC. Complete variable domain (other parts from reference TRBV19 and TRBJ2-1): DGGITQSPKYLFRKEGQNVTLSCEQNLNHDAMYWYRQDPGQGLRLIYYSQIVNDFQKGDIAEGYSVSREKKESFPLTVTSAQKNPTAFYLCASSPLDVTYNEQFFGPGTRLTVL.

The rearrangement joins TRBV7-9 to TRBJ1-2; 8 bases agree with TRBD1. The trim removed 1 base at V and 6 bases at J, leaving 13 bases unmatched. Per the germline V gene, CDR1 is SEHNR and CDR2 is FQNEAQ (reference sequence). The CDR3 sequence is 17 residues long. The CDR3 nucleotides are TGTGCCAGCAGCTTAGATTGGCCGCGTCAGGGGGCGGATGGCTACACCTTC. This encodes CASSLDWPRQGADGYTF.

Worth noting for this clone: Within the sample, other DNA sequences also encode this same CDR3. This chain links TRBV6-6 with TRBJ2-1, with 7 bases fitting TRBD2. The junction had 0 bases not matched to a gene; V was cut back by 0 bases and J by 4 bases. The CDR3 sequence is 14 residues long. CDR1 is MNHNY, CDR2 SVGAGI, per germline (reference sequence). CDR3 DNA sequence: TGTGCCAGCAGTTACTCGGGACTATACAATGAGCAGTTCTTC. This translates into CASSYSGLYNEQFF.

This clone has a single count. The genes are TRBV5-1 and TRBJ2-5; 8 bases agree with TRBD2. V was pared by 5 bases and J by 1 base, with 16 bases of the junction left unmatched. The CDR3 sequence is 18 residues long. CDR1 SGHRS and CDR2 YFSETQ come from the germline V gene. The chain's CDR3 is CASRISERLAGSQETQYF. The CDR3 DNA reads as TGCGCCAGCAGAATCTCGGAGCGGCTAGCGGGTAGCCAAGAGACCCAGTACTTC. Using reference TRBV5-1 and TRBJ2-5 for the parts outside the CDR3, the full variable domain is KAGVTQTPRYLIKTRGQQVTLSCSPISGHRSVSWYQQTPGQGLQFLFEYFSETQRNKGNFPGRFSGRQFSNSRSEMNVSTLELGDSALYLCASRISERLAGSQETQYFGPGTRLLVL.

This chain connects TRBV27 to TRBJ2-1; TRBD2 matches at 13 bases. The CDR3 is 13 residues long. Looked up from germline, CDR1 is MNHEY and CDR2 is SMNVEV (reference sequence). The ends lost 2 bases at V and 15 bases at J; junction bases unmatched: 4. The CDR3 DNA reads as TGTGCCAGCAGTTTAGGACTAGCGGGAGACCGGTTCTTC. It encodes CASSLGLAGDRFF.

V gene TRBV28 combines with J gene TRBJ2-7; D is uncertain. Trimming removed 2 bases at V and 5 bases at J, with 7 bases between. The CDR3 has 12 amino acids. Germline V gene sequence: CDR1 MDHEN, CDR2 SYDVKM. The CDR3 DNA reads as TGTGCCAGCAGTTTAGGATGGGACGAGCAGTACTTC. This translates into CASSLGWDEQYF.

CDR3 region: CASSGTSGKDEQYF. CDR3 DNA sequence: TGTGCCAGCAGCGGGACTAGCGGGAAAGACGAGCAGTACTTC. The genes are TRBV9 and TRBJ2-7; 12 bases map to TRBD2. The CDR3 has 14 amino acids. Trimming cost V 3 bases and J 5 bases; bases outside gene matches: 3. Germline-derived CDR1 and CDR2 are SGDLS and YYNGEE.

The genes are TRBV27 and TRBJ2-7; the D gene is possibly TRBD2 (5 bases). Deletions cut 2 bases from V and 3 bases from J, with 11 bases between. Germline V CDR1 and CDR2: MNHEY, SMNVEV (reference sequence). This CDR3 is built from 14 residues. The chain's CDR3 is CASSLVGGLYEQYF. DNA for the CDR3: TGTGCCAGCAGTTTAGTCGGCGGACTCTACGAGCAGTACTTC.

The chain employs TRBV29-1 and TRBJ1-2; D is perhaps TRBD1 (5 bases). V lost 0 bases and J 3 bases, leaving 11 bases between the germline ends. The CDR3 totals 14 residues. CDR1 and CDR2 from the germline V gene are SQVTM and ANQGSEA. The CDR3: CSVEDRRGDYGYTF. The CDR3 region has the DNA TGCAGCGTTGAAGATCGACGGGGGGACTATGGCTACACCTTC.

This chain joins TRBV11-2 and TRBJ2-1; D perhaps matches TRBD1 (5 bases). The CDR3 sequence is 16 residues long. Germline CDR1 and CDR2: SGHAT and FQNNGV. V was shortened by 1 base and J by 10 bases, with 20 bases between the two germline ends. The CDR3 bases are TGTGCCAGCAGCTTAGTGGCTAGAGCATACTCAGGGGAGCAGTTCTTC. It specifies CASSLVARAYSGEQFF.